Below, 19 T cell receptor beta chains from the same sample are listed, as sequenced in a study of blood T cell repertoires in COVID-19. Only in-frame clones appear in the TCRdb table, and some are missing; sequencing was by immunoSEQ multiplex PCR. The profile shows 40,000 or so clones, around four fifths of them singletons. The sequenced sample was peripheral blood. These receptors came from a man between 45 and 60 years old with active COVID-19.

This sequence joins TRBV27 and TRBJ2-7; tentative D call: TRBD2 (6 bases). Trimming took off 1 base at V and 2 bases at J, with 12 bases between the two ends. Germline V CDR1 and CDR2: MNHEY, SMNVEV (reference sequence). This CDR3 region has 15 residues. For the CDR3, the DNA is TGTGCCAGCAGTTTATATGGAGGGGCTCCCTACGAGCAGTACTTC. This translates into CASSLYGGAPYEQYF.

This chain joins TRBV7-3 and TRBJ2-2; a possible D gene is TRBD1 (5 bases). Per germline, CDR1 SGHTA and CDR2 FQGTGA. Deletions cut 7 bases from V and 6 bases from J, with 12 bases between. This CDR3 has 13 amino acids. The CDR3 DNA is TGTGCCAGCACCCTCAGGGTTGCCGGGGAGCTGTTTTTT. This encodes CASTLRVAGELFF. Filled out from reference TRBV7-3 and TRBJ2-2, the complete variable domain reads GAGVSQTPSNKVTEKGKYVELRCDPISGHTALYWYRQSLGQGPEFLIYFQGTGAADDSGLPNDRFFAVRPEGSVSTLKIQRTERGDSAVYLCASTLRVAGELFFGEGSRLTVL.

The CDR3 coding sequence is TGTGCCTGGAGCCAAAGGGGGAACACTGAAGCTTTCTTT. Translated: CAWSQRGNTEAFF. The rearrangement uses TRBV30 and TRBJ1-1; a weak D match, TRBD1 (5 bases). This CDR3 has 13 amino acids. Germline V CDR1 and CDR2: GTSNPN, SVGIG (reference sequence). The V end lost 3 bases, the J end lost 1 base, and 9 bases lay between the germline ends. Drawing the rest from reference TRBV30 and TRBJ1-1, the complete variable domain is SQTIHQWPATLVQPVGSPLSLECTVEGTSNPNLYWYRQAAGRGLQLLFYSVGIGQISSEVPQNLSASRPQDRQFILSSKKLLLSDSGFYLCAWSQRGNTEAFFGQGTRLTVV.

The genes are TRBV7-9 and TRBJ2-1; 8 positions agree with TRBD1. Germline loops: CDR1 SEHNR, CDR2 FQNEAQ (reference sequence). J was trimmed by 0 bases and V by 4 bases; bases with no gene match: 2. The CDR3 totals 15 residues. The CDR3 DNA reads TGTGCCAGCAGCTCAGGACAGGGCTCCTACAATGAGCAGTTCTTC. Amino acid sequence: CASSSGQGSYNEQFF.

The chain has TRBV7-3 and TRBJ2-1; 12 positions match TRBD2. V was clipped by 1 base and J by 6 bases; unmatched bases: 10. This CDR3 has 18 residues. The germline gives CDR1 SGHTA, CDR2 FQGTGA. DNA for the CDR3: TGTGCCAGCAGCTTAAGGTCTAGCGGGGGGGCCAGGGCCAATGAGCAGTTCTTC. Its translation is CASSLRSSGGARANEQFF. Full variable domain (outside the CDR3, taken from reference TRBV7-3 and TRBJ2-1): GAGVSQTPSNKVTEKGKYVELRCDPISGHTALYWYRQSLGQGPEFLIYFQGTGAADDSGLPNDRFFAVRPEGSVSTLKIQRTERGDSAVYLCASSLRSSGGARANEQFFGPGTRLTVL.

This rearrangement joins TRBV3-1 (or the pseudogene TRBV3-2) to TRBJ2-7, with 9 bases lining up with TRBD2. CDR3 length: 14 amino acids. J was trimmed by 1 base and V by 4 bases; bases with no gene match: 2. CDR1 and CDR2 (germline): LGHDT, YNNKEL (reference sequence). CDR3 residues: CASSPLAGSYEQYF. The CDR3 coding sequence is TGTGCCAGCAGCCCCCTAGCGGGGTCCTACGAGCAGTACTTC.

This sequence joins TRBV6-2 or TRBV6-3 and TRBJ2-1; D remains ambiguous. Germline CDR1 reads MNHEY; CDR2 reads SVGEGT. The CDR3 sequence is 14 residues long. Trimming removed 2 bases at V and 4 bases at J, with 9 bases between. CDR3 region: CASSYAAPYNEQFF. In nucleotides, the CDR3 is TGTGCCAGCAGTTACGCGGCTCCGTACAATGAGCAGTTCTTC.

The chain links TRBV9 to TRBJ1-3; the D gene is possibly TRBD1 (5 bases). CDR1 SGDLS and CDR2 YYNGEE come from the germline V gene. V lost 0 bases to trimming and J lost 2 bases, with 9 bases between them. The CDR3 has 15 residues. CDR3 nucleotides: TGTGCCAGCAGCGTAGTTGGACATACTGGAAACACCATATATTTT. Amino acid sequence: CASSVVGHTGNTIYF.

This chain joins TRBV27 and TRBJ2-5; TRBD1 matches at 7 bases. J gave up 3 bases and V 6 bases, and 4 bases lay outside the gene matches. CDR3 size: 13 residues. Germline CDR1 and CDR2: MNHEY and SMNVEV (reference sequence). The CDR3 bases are TGTGCCAGCAGGGCGACAGGGAAAGAGACCCAGTACTTC. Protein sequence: CASRATGKETQYF.

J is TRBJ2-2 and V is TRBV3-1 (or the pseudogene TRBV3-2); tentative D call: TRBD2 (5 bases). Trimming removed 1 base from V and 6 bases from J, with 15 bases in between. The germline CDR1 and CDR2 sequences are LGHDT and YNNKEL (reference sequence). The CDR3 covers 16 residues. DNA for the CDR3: TGTGCCAGCAGCCAAGGGCGATGGACTCTTTCCGGGGAGCTGTTTTTT. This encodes CASSQGRWTLSGELFF.

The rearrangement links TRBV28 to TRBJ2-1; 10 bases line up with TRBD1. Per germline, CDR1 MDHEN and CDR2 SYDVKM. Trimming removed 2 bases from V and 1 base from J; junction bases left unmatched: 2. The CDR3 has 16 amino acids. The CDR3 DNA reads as TGTGCCAGCAGTTTAAGGGACAGGGGTTCCTACAATGAGCAGTTCTTC. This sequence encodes CASSLRDRGSYNEQFF.

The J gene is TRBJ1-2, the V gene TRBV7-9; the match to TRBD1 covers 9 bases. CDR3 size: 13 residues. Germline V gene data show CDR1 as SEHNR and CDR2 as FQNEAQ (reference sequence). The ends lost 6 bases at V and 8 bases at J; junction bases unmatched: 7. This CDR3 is CASSPTGGWGYTF. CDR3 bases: TGTGCCAGCAGTCCTACAGGGGGCTGGGGCTACACCTTC.

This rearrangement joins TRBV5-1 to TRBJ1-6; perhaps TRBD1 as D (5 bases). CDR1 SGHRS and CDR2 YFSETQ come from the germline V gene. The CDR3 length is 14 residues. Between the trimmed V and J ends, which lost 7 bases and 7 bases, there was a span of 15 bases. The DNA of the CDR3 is TGCGCCAGCCGGGAGAACACAGGAAATTCACCCCTCCACTTT. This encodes CASRENTGNSPLHF.

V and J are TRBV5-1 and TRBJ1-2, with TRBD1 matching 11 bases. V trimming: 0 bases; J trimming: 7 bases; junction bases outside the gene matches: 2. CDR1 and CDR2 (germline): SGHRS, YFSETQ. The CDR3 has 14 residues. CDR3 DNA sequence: TGCGCCAGCAGCTTGGAGGGGACAGGGGGTGGCTACACCTTC. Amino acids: CASSLEGTGGGYTF. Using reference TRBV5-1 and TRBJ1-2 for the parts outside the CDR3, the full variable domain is KAGVTQTPRYLIKTRGQQVTLSCSPISGHRSVSWYQQTPGQGLQFLFEYFSETQRNKGNFPGRFSGRQFSNSRSEMNVSTLELGDSALYLCASSLEGTGGGYTFGSGTRLTVV.

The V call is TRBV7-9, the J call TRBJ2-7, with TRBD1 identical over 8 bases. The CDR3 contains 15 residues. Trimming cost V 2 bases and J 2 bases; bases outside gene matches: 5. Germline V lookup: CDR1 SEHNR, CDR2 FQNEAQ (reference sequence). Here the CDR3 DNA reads TGTGCCAGCAGCTTATTCCGACAGGGGACCTACGAGCAGTACTTC. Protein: CASSLFRQGTYEQYF.

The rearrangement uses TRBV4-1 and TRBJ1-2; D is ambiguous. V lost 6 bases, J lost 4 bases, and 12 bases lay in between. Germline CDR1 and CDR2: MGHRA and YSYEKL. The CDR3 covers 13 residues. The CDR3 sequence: CASSGSGFYGYTF. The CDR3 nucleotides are TGCGCCAGCAGTGGGTCGGGATTCTATGGCTACACCTTC.

CDR3 residues: CASSPLGAREQFF. CDR3 bases: TGTGCCAGCAGTCCCCTGGGGGCAAGAGAGCAGTTCTTC. The chain joins TRBV12-3 or TRBV12-4 to TRBJ2-1; TRBD1 is a possible D gene (6 bases). Trimming stripped 5 bases from V and 10 bases from J, with 15 bases between. The CDR3 extends over 13 amino acids.

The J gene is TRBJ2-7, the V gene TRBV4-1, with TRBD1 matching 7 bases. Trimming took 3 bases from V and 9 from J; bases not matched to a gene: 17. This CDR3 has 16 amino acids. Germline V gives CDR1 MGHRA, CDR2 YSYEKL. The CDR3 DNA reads TGCGCCAGCAGCCAGATCCCCGGGACAGTCCCTACGCGGCAGTACTTC. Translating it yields CASSQIPGTVPTRQYF.

The CDR3 nucleotides are TGTGCCAGCAGCAAGATATCGGACGACGGGGCAGGGGTGTTTTGTGGCTACACCTTC. It encodes CASSKISDDGAGVFCGYTF. V gene TRBV21-1 combines with J gene TRBJ1-2; the DNA was not compared with TRBD1, the D call given in the table. TRBV21-1 is a listed pseudogene. This CDR3 is built from 19 residues.